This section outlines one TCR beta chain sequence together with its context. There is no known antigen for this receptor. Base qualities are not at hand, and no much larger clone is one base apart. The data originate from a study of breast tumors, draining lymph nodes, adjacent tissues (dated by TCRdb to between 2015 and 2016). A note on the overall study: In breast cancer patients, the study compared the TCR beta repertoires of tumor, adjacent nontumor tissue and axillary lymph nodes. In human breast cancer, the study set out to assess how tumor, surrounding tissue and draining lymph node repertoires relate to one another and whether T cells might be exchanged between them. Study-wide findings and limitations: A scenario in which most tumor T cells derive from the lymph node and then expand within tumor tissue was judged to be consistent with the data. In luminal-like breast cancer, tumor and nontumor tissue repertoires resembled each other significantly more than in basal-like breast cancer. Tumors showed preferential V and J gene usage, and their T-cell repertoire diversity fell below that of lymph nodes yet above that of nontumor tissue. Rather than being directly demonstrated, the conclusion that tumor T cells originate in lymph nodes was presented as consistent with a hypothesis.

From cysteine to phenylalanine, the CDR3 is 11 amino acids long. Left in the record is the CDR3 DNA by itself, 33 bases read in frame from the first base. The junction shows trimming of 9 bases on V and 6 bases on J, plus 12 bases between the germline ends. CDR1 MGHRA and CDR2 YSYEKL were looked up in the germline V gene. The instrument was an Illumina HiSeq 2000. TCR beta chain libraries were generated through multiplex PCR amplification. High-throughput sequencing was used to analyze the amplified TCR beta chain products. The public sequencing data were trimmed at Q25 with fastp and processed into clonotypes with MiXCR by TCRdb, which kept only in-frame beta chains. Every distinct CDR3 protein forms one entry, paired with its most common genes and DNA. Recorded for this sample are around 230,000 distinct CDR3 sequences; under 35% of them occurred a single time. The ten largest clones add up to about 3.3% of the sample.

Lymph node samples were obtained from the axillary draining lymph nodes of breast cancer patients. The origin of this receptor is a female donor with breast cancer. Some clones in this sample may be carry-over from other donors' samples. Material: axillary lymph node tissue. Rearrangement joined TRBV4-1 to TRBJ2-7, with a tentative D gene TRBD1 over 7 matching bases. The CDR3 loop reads CARAQGGEQYF. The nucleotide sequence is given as TGCGCCAGAGCTCAGGGGGGCGAGCAGTACTTC.